The source of this TCR beta chain is a study of Ad26.COV2.S vaccination and SARS-CoV-2 variants. Study-wide context: Participant was drawn from the COV1001 Ad26.COV2.S trial arm. Overall study results and limits: Substantial post-vaccination breadth of spike-specific CD8+ and CD4+ T cell responses was reported. Recipients of vaccine and of placebo showed similar breadth of their non-spike TCR repertoires. Greater spike-specific TCR breadth was seen in vaccine recipients than in placebo recipients.

This clone showed up just once. No antigen is known for it. Specified treatment: about 20 received Ad26.COV2.S at low or high dose, single or two shots; roughly five received placebo; per-sample allocation not given. The investigators took samples on day 63 after the first vaccine or placebo injection. Profiled with immunoSEQ multiplex PCR; TCRdb holds only in-frame clones, not every one. The sample holds some 250,000 clones; roughly 90% are singletons and the top ten take about 10%. The clonotype was recovered from a person between 18 and 65 years old who received the Ad26.COV2.S COVID-19 vaccine or a placebo. The material was peripheral blood, obtained in a trial of Ad26.COV2.S vaccine versus placebo.

CDR3 sequence reads: CASSQDYNPGTQNTGELFF. The CDR3, as DNA: TGCGCCAGCAGCCAAGATTATAATCCGGGGACCCAGAACACCGGGGAGCTGTTTTTT. This sequence joins TRBV4-3 and TRBJ2-2, with D perhaps being TRBD1 or TRBD2 (5 bases each). V lost 0 bases and J 1 base, leaving 18 bases between the germline ends. CDR3 length: 19 residues. Germline-derived CDR1 and CDR2 are LGHNA and YSLEER.